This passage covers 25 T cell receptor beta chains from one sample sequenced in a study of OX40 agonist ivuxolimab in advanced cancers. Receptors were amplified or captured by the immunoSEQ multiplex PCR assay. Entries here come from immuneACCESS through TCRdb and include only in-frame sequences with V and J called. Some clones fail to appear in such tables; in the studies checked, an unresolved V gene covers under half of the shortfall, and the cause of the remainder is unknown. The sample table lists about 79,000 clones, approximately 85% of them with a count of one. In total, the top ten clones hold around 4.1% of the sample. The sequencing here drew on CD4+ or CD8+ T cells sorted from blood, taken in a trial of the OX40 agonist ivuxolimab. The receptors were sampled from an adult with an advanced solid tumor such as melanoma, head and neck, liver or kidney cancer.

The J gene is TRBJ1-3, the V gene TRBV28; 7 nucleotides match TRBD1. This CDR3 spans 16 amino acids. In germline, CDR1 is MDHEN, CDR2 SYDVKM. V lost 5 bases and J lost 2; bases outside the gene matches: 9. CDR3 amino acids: CASSPAGQTTGNTIYF. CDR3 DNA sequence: TGTGCCAGCAGTCCCGCGGGACAGACAACTGGAAACACCATATATTTT. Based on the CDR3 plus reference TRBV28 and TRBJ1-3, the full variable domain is DVKVTQSSRYLVKRTGEKVFLECVQDMDHENMFWYRQDPGLGLRLIYFSYDVKMKEKGDIPEGYSVSREKKERFSLILESASTNQTSMYLCASSPAGQTTGNTIYFGEGSWLTVV.

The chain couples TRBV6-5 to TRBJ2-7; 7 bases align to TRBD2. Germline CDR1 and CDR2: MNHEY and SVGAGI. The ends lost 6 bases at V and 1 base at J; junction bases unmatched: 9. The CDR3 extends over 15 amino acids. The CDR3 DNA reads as TGTGCCAGCAGCTCCCCGGGACTACTATCCTACGAGCAGTACTTC. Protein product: CASSSPGLLSYEQYF.

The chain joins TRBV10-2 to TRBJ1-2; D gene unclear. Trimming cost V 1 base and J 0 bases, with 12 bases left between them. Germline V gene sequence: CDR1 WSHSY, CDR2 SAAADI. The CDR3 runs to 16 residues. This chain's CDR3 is CASSEWAGEANYGYTF. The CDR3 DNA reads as TGCGCCAGCAGTGAGTGGGCTGGGGAAGCTAACTATGGCTACACCTTC.

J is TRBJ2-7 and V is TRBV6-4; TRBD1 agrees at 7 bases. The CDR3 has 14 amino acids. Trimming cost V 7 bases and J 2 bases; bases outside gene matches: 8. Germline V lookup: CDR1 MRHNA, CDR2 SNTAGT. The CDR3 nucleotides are TGTGCCAGCACTGAACAGGGGCGAACCTACGAGCAGTACTTC. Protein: CASTEQGRTYEQYF.

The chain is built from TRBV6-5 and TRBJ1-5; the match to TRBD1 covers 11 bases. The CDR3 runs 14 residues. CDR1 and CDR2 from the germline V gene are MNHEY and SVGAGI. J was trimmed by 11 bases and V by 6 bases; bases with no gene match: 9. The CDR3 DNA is TGTGCCAGCAGGGGGACAGGGGGGTATAAGGCCCAGCATTTT. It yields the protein CASRGTGGYKAQHF.

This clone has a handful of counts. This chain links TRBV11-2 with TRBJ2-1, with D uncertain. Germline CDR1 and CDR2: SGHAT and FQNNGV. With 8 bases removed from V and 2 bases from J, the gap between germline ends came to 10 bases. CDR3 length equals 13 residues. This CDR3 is CASSNGAYNEQFF. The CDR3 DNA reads TGTGCCAGCTCCAATGGGGCCTACAATGAGCAGTTCTTC.

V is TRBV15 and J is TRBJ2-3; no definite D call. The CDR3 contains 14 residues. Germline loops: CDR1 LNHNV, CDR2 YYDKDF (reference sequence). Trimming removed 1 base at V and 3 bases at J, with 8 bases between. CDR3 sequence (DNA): TGTGCCACCAGCAGAGTTAGCACGACAGATACGCAGTATTTT. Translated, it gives CATSRVSTTDTQYF.

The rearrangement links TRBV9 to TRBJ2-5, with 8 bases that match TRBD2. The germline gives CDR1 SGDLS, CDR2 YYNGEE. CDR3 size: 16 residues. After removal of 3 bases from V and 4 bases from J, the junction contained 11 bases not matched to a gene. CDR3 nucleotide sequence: TGTGCCAGCAGCGACAGAGGGGCGGGAGGAACAGAGACCCAGTACTTC. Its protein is CASSDRGAGGTETQYF.

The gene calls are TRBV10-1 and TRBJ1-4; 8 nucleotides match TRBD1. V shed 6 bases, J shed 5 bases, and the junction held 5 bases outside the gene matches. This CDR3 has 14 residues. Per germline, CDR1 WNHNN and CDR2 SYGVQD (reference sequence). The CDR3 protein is CASRDRDANEKLFF. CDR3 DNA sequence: TGCGCCAGCAGGGACAGGGATGCGAATGAAAAACTGTTTTTT.

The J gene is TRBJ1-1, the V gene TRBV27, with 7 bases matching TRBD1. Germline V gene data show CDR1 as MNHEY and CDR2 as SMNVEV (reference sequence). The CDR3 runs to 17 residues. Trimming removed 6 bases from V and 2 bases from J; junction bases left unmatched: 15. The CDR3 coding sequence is TGTGCCAGCAGCCGCACCGCGAACAGGGGTACTAACACTGAAGCTTTCTTT. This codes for CASSRTANRGTNTEAFF.

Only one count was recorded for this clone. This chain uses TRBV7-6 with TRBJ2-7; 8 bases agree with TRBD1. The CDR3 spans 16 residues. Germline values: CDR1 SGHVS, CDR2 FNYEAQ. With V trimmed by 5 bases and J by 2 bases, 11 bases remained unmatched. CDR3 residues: CASSAGTGQGAYEQYF. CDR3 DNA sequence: TGTGCCAGCAGCGCCGGGACAGGTCAAGGGGCCTACGAGCAGTACTTC.

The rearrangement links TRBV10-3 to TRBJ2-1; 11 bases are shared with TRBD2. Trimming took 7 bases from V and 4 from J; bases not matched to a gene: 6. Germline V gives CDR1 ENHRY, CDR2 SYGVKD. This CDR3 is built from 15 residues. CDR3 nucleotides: TGTGCCATCACTGCCGGACTAGCGGGTTACAATGAGCAGTTCTTC. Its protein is CAITAGLAGYNEQFF.

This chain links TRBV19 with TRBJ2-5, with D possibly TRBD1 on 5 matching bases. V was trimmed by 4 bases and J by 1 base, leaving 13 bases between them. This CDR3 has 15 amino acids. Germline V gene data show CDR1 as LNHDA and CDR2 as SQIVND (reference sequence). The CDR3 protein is CASSKSPGSQETQYF. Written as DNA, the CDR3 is TGTGCCAGTAGTAAGTCACCAGGGTCCCAAGAGACCCAGTACTTC.

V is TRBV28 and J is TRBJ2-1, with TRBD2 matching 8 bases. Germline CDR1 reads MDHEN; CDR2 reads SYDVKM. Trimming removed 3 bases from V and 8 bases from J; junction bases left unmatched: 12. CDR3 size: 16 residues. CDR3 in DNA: TGTGCCAGCAGTTTTGAAAGCGGGAGCCTTGTGGATGAGCAGTTCTTC. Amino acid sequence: CASSFESGSLVDEQFF. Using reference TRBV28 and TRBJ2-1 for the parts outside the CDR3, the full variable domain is DVKVTQSSRYLVKRTGEKVFLECVQDMDHENMFWYRQDPGLGLRLIYFSYDVKMKEKGDIPEGYSVSREKKERFSLILESASTNQTSMYLCASSFESGSLVDEQFFGPGTRLTVL.

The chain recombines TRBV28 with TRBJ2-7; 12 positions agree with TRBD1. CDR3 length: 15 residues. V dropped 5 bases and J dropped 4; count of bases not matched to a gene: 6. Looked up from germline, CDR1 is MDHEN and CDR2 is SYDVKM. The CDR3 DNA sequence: TGTGCCAGCAGTCCACGGGACAGGGGGCAATACGAGCAGTACTTC. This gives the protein CASSPRDRGQYEQYF.

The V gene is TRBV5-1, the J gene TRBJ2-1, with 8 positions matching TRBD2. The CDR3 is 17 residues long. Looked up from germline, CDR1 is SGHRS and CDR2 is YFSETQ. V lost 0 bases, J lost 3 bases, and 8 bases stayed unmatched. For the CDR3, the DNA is TGCGCCAGCAGCTTGGATTCTCGGACTAGCAGCTACAATGAGCAGTTCTTC. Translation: CASSLDSRTSSYNEQFF.

The CDR3 region has the DNA TGTGCCACCAGCAGAGAGAGGGGAGAGGGACTAGCGGGCGATGAGACCCAGTACTTC. It specifies CATSRERGEGLAGDETQYF. The chain couples TRBV15 to TRBJ2-5; 12 bases are shared with TRBD2. The germline V gene has CDR1 LNHNV and CDR2 YYDKDF (reference sequence). V lost 0 bases, J lost 5 bases, and 13 bases stayed unmatched. CDR3 length: 19 amino acids.

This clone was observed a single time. CDR3 bases: TGTGCCTGGAGTGTACGAAGCGTAAGTGATGAGCAGTTCTTC. This codes for CAWSVRSVSDEQFF. V is TRBV30 and J is TRBJ2-1; D is uncertain. The CDR3 totals 14 residues. Germline CDR1 is GTSNPN and CDR2 is SVGIG (reference sequence). The ends were cut back, 0 bases at V and 8 bases at J, with 14 bases in the middle.

CDR3 coding DNA: TGTGCCTGGAGAGAGACAGGCCACCCCACCTACGAGCAGTACTTC. The encoded protein is CAWRETGHPTYEQYF. The chain uses TRBV30 and TRBJ2-7, with D tentatively TRBD1 (6 bases). Trimming removed 3 bases at V and 2 bases at J, with 17 bases between. This CDR3 is 15 amino acids long. Germline CDR1 is GTSNPN and CDR2 is SVGIG (reference sequence).

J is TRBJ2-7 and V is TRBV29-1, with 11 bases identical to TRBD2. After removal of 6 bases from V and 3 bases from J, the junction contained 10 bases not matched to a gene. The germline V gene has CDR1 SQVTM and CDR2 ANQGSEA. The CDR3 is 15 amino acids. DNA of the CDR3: TGCAGCGTGAACCCAGGGACTAGCGGTAACTACGAGCAGTACTTC. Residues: CSVNPGTSGNYEQYF.

This CDR3 is CASSFERGGTDTQYF. The CDR3 DNA reads TGCGCCAGCAGCTTCGAGCGGGGAGGTACAGATACGCAGTATTTT. This chain links TRBV5-1 with TRBJ2-3; TRBD2 matches 7 bases. V gave up 2 bases and J gave up 3 bases; unmatched junction bases: 6. The CDR3 extends over 15 amino acids. Germline V gene sequence: CDR1 SGHRS, CDR2 YFSETQ.

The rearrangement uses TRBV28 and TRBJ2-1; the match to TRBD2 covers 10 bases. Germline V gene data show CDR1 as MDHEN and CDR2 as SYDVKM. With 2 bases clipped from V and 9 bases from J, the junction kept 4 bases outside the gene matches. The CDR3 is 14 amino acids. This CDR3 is CASSLVLAGSEQFF. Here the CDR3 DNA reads TGTGCCAGCAGTTTAGTACTAGCGGGGAGTGAGCAGTTCTTC.

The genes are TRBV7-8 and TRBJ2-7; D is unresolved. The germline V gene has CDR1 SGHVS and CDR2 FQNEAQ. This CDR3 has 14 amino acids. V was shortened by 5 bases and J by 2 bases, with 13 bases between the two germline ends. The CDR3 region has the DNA TGTGCCAGCAGCCCCCCCTACGAGCCCTACGAGCAGTACTTC. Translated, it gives CASSPPYEPYEQYF.

The CDR3 is CASRKDRDGDQPQHF. For the CDR3, the DNA is TGTGCCAGTAGGAAGGACAGGGATGGAGATCAGCCCCAGCATTTT. The chain links TRBV19 to TRBJ1-5; TRBD1 matches 8 bases. After removal of 6 bases from V and 5 bases from J, the junction contained 9 bases not matched to a gene. Per the germline V gene, CDR1 is LNHDA and CDR2 is SQIVND (reference sequence). The CDR3 has 15 amino acids.

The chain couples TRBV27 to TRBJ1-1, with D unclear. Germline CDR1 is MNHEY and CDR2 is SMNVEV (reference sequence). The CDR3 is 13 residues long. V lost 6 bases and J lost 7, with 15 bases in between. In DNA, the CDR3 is TGTGCCAGCAGGCCCCACAACGCCGATGAAGCTTTCTTT. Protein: CASRPHNADEAFF.